What follows are 13 T cell receptor beta chains derived from one specimen sequenced in a study of cytomegalovirus exposure and HLA in healthy donors. PCR primers comprised 60 Vbeta and 13 Jbeta primers. Data came from immunoSEQ multiplex PCR; TCRdb stores just in-frame clones and leaves some out. The sample includes 150,000 to 200,000 clones, roughly 74% of them seen just once. Input material: PBMCs. The receptors stem from a young man in good health and CMV-seropositive.

This sequence joins TRBV6-6 and TRBJ2-2; 9 bases agree with TRBD2. CDR1 is MNHNY, CDR2 SVGAGI, per germline (reference sequence). V trimming: 6 bases; J trimming: 6 bases; junction bases outside the gene matches: 5. CDR3 size: 14 residues. The CDR3 DNA reads as TGTGCCAGCAGGATTAGCGGGAGATCCGGGGAGCTGTTTTTT. It codes for CASRISGRSGELFF.

The chain couples TRBV28 to TRBJ1-5, with D perhaps matching TRBD1 (5 bases). The V gene lost 1 base and the J gene lost 15 bases, with 16 bases spanning the gap. Per germline, CDR1 MDHEN and CDR2 SYDVKM. The CDR3 has 13 residues. CDR3 coding DNA: TGTGCCAGCAGTTTATATACCGGGCAGGGTGGGCATTTT. Translation: CASSLYTGQGGHF.

The rearrangement links TRBV6-5 to TRBJ1-4; TRBD1 aligns across 8 bases. Germline V gene sequence: CDR1 MNHEY, CDR2 SVGAGI. Trimming took 4 bases from V and 8 from J; bases not matched to a gene: 6. The CDR3 extends over 14 amino acids. The CDR3: CASSSGGLREKLFF. CDR3 in DNA: TGTGCCAGCAGTTCAGGGGGCCTTAGGGAAAAACTGTTTTTT.

This clone was observed a single time. The chain has TRBV6-5 and TRBJ2-3; 8 nucleotides align to TRBD2. There are 16 residues in the CDR3. CDR1 is MNHEY and CDR2 is SVGAGI in the germline V gene. With 2 bases clipped from V and 5 bases from J, the junction kept 9 bases outside the gene matches. The CDR3 nucleotides are TGTGCCAGCAGTTACGAGGCGGGGGGAGTCGTAGATACGCAGTATTTT. The encoded protein is CASSYEAGGVVDTQYF.

The rearrangement links TRBV27 to TRBJ1-2, with 7 nucleotides matching TRBD1. Germline-derived CDR1 and CDR2 are MNHEY and SMNVEV (reference sequence). V gave up 6 bases and J gave up 0 bases; unmatched junction bases: 4. The CDR3 has 14 amino acids. CDR3 sequence: CASSIDRANYGYTF. As DNA, the CDR3 is TGTGCCAGCAGCATAGACAGGGCTAACTATGGCTACACCTTC.

This clone has more than one count but fewer than ten. The chain has TRBV25-1 and TRBJ2-3, with D maybe TRBD2 (6 bases). Trimming shortened V by 5 bases and J by 5 bases, and 14 bases separated the two germline ends. The CDR3 runs to 14 residues. The germline V gene encodes CDR1 MGHDK and CDR2 SYGVNS. This CDR3 reads CASSFPGARDTQYF. The CDR3 nucleotides read TGTGCCAGCAGTTTTCCGGGAGCCAGAGATACGCAGTATTTT. Based on the CDR3 plus reference TRBV25-1 and TRBJ2-3, the full variable domain is EADIYQTPRYLVIGTGKKITLECSQTMGHDKMYWYQQDPGMELHLIHYSYGVNSTEKGDLSSESTVSRIRTEHFPLTLESARPSHTSQYLCASSFPGARDTQYFGPGTRLTVL.

The chain recombines TRBV21-1 with TRBJ1-5. TRBV21-1 is reported as a pseudogene. CDR3 size: 13 residues. CDR3 residues: CASSPRGNQPQHF. Written as DNA, the CDR3 is TGTGCCAGCAGCCCTCGGGGCAATCAGCCCCAGCATTTT.

The chain carries TRBV19 and TRBJ2-5; TRBD2 aligns across 8 bases. Germline CDR1 and CDR2: LNHDA and SQIVND (reference sequence). CDR3 length: 15 amino acids. Trimming cost V 2 bases and J 5 bases; bases outside gene matches: 7. CDR3 DNA sequence: TGTGCCAGTAGTATAAGCGGGAGAGGAAGCGAGACCCAGTACTTC. This codes for CASSISGRGSETQYF. The full variable domain, completed using reference TRBV19 and TRBJ2-5, is DGGITQSPKYLFRKEGQNVTLSCEQNLNHDAMYWYRQDPGQGLRLIYYSQIVNDFQKGDIAEGYSVSREKKESFPLTVTSAQKNPTAFYLCASSISGRGSETQYFGPGTRLLVL.

Only one count was recorded for this clone. The gene calls are TRBV5-1 and TRBJ1-1, with D maybe TRBD1 (5 bases). The V gene lost 4 bases and the J gene lost 2 bases, with 15 bases spanning the gap. There are 15 residues in the CDR3. The germline gives CDR1 SGHRS, CDR2 YFSETQ. The CDR3 region has the DNA TGCGCCAGCAGCCCCCCCGACAGCTCCAACACTGAAGCTTTCTTT. It is translated as CASSPPDSSNTEAFF.

In the case of this clone: The same CDR3 also results from other DNA sequences found in this sample. The V and J genes are TRBV27 and TRBJ2-1; 7 positions match TRBD2. The CDR3 covers 13 residues. The germline gives CDR1 MNHEY, CDR2 SMNVEV (reference sequence). V was pared by 6 bases and J by 7 bases, with 6 bases of the junction left unmatched. CDR3 sequence (DNA): TGTGCCAGCAGACTGGCGGGAGAGAATGAGCAGTTCTTC. Protein sequence: CASRLAGENEQFF.

This clone was counted once. This chain links TRBV29-1 with TRBJ2-1; 8 bases map to TRBD1. CDR3 length: 18 residues. The germline V gene encodes CDR1 SQVTM and CDR2 ANQGSEA. V gave up 1 base and J gave up 0 bases; unmatched junction bases: 11. DNA for the CDR3: TGCAGCGTTGAAGGCGGCGGGACAGGCTTGAGCTCCTACAATGAGCAGTTCTTC. This codes for CSVEGGGTGLSSYNEQFF.

The chain has TRBV6-1 and TRBJ1-1, with D unresolved. The CDR3 totals 13 residues. Between the trimmed V and J ends, which lost 4 bases and 3 bases, there was a span of 9 bases. Germline CDR1 MNHNS, CDR2 SASEGT. Here the CDR3 reads CASSVMRDTEAFF. CDR3 bases: TGTGCCAGCAGTGTGATGCGGGACACTGAAGCTTTCTTT.

The chain is built from TRBV7-3 and TRBJ2-4; D is possibly TRBD1 (6 bases). Germline values: CDR1 SGHTA, CDR2 FQGTGA. The CDR3 sequence is 15 residues long. V was shortened by 0 bases and J by 7 bases, with 13 bases between the two germline ends. CDR3 nucleotides: TGTGCCAGCAGCTTAACGGGAACAGGGTTGAACATTCAGTACTTC. Protein sequence: CASSLTGTGLNIQYF.